The present entry profiles one T cell receptor (beta chain) with its context. This record comes from a study of cytomegalovirus exposure and HLA in healthy donors. Sequencing used immunoSEQ multiplex PCR; TCRdb keeps in-frame clones, though not all of them. The table records about 110,000 clones, under 85% of them present only once. These donors were members of the 120-subject validation cohort, a group separate from the approximately 670-subject first cohort. The material sequenced was PBMCs. This clonotype originated in a woman under 30 in good health and CMV-seronegative.

CDR3 sequence reads: CASSLVYNEQFF. In DNA, the CDR3 is TGCGCCAGCAGCCTAGTCTACAATGAGCAGTTCTTC. The chain combines TRBV5-1 with TRBJ2-1; D is unresolved. Trimming removed 4 bases from V and 3 bases from J, with 5 bases in between. Germline-derived CDR1 and CDR2 are SGHRS and YFSETQ. The CDR3 is made up of 12 amino acids.